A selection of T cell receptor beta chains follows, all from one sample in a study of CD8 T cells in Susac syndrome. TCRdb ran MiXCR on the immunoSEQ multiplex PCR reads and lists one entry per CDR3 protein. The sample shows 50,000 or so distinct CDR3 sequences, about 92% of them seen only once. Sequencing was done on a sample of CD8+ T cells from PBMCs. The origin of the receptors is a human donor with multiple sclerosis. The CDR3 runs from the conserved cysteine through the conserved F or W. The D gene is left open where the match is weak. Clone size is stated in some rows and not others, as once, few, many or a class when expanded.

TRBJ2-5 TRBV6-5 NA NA CASSRGFPRKETQYF TGTGCCAGCAGCAGGGGTTTTCCCAGAAAGGAGACCCAGTACTTC
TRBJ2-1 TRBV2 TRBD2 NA CASIRTSGGAPYNEQFF TGTGCCAGCATAAGAACTAGCGGGGGGGCTCCCTACAATGAGCAGTTCTTC
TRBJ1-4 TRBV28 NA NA CASSRARTEEGEKLFF TGTGCCAGCAGCCGCGCTAGGACAGAGGAGGGTGAAAAACTGTTTTTT
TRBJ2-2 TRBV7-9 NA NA CASSFNVQGGELFF TGTGCCAGCAGCTTCAATGTACAGGGCGGGGAGCTGTTTTTT
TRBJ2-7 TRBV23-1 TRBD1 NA CASSQSRQGSSYEQYF TGCGCCAGCAGTCAATCGCGACAGGGGAGCTCCTACGAGCAGTACTTC
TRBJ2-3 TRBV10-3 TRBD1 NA CAISEIPQGAQRDTQYF TGTGCCATCAGTGAGATCCCGCAGGGGGCGCAAAGAGATACGCAGTATTTT
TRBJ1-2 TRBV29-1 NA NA CSVERGGPQHTF TGCAGCGTTGAAAGGGGAGGGCCCCAACACACCTTC
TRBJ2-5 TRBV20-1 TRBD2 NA CSASPGTSEETQYF TGCAGTGCTAGCCCCGGGACTAGCGAAGAGACCCAGTACTTC
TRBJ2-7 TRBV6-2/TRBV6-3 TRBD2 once CASSYEWGGYEQYF TGTGCCAGCAGTTACGAATGGGGGGGTTACGAGCAGTACTTC
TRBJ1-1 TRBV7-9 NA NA CAIGEGLNTEAFF TGTGCCATAGGGGAGGGCCTGAACACTGAAGCTTTCTTT
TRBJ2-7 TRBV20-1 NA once CSARDFYGSGTDEQYF TGCAGTGCTAGAGATTTCTATGGGTCTGGGACCGACGAGCAGTACTTC
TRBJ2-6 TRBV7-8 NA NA CASSLALIGTAYSGANVLTF TGTGCCAGCAGCTTAGCGCTAATCGGGACGGCCTACTCTGGGGCCAACGTCCTGACTTTC
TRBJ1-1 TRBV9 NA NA CASSPRVTMNTEAFF TGTGCCAGCAGCCCCCGGGTGACCATGAACACTGAAGCTTTCTTT
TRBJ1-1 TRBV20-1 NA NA CSARGQADTEAFF TGCAGTGCTAGAGGACAGGCTGACACTGAAGCTTTCTTT
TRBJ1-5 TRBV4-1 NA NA CASSQEGGGSNQPQHF TGCGCCAGCAGCCAAGAGGGGGGGGGTAGCAATCAGCCCCAGCATTTT
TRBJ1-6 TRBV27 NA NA CASSSTRNSPLHF TGTGCCAGCAGTTCGACCAGAAATTCACCCCTCCACTTT